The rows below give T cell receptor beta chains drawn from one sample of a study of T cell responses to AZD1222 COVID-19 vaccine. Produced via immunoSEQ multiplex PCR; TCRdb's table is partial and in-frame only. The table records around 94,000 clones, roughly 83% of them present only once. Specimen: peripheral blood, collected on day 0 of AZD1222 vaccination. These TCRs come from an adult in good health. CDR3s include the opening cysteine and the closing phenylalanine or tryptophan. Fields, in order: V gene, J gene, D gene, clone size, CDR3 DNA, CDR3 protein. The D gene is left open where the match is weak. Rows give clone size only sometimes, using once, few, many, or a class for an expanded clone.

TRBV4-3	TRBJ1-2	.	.	TGCGCCAGCAGCCAAGATTGGGGGATCGAGGCCTATGGCTACACCTTC	CASSQDWGIEAYGYTF
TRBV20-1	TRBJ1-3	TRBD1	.	TGCAGTGCTAGTTGGGGGACAGGGTCACTGACGGGTGGAAACACCATATATTTT	CSASWGTGSLTGGNTIYF
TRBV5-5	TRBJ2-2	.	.	TGTGCCAGCAGCTTCGGACACGTAAACACCGGGGAGCTGTTTTTT	CASSFGHVNTGELFF
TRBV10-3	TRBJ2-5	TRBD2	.	TGTGCCATCGCGAGAGTCCCGGGGACTAGCGGGAGAGAGACCCAGTACTTC	CAIARVPGTSGRETQYF
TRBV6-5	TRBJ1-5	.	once	TGTGCCAGCAGTCCTACCGTAAATAGCAATCAGCCCCAGCATTTT	CASSPTVNSNQPQHF
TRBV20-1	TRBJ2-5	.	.	TGCAGTGCTAGTCTTTGGCCGGGGGAGACCCAGTACTTC	CSASLWPGETQYF
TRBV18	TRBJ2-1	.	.	TGTGCCAGCTCACCAGAAAGGATTGGCAATGAGCAGTTCTTC	CASSPERIGNEQFF
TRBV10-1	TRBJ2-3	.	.	TGCGCCAGCAGTGAGATACTGACGGATACGCAGTATTTT	CASSEILTDTQYF
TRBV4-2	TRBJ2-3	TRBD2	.	TGTGCCAGCAGCCACAGTAGCGGGGGATTCACAGATACGCAGTATTTT	CASSHSSGGFTDTQYF
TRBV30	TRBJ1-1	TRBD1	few	TGTGCCTGGACGAGGGGGCTAAACACTGAAGCTTTCTTT	CAWTRGLNTEAFF
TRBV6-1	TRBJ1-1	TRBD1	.	TGTGCCAGCAGTGACCAAAACAGGGGTCGGACTGAAGCTTTCTTT	CASSDQNRGRTEAFF
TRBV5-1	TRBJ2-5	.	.	TGCGCCAGCAGCTTGGTGGGGTCCCCACAAGAGACCCAGTACTTC	CASSLVGSPQETQYF
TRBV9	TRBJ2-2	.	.	TGTGCCAGCAGCGCAACAGGGAGGGGGGAGCTGTTTTTT	CASSATGRGELFF
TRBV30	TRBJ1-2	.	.	TGTGCCTGGAGAAAAAAACAGCGAAACTATGGCTACACCTTC	CAWRKKQRNYGYTF
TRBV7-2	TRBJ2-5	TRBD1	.	TGTGCCAGCTCCAGGGACAGACAAGAGACCCAGTACTTC	CASSRDRQETQYF
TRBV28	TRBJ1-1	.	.	TGTGCCAGCAGTCCCCCGGGAATCTTCCCTGAAGCTTTCTTT	CASSPPGIFPEAFF
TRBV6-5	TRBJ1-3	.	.	TGTGCCAGCTCGAGGGGTGAAGGGCGGGGAAACACCATATATTTT	CASSRGEGRGNTIYF
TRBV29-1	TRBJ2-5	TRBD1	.	TGCAGCGTTGAATGGGGACAGGGGGGTCAAGAGACCCAGTACTTC	CSVEWGQGGQETQYF
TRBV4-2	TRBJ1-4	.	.	TGTGCCAGCAGCCCAGCCCGGACAGTAGGAGGAGAAAAACTGTTTTTT	CASSPARTVGGEKLFF
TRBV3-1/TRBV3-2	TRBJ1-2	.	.	TGTGCCAGCAGCCCCGAAGGGGCGGGCTACACCTTC	CASSPEGAGYTF
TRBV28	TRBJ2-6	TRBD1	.	TGTGCCAGCAGTCACAGGGGTGGGGCCAACGTCCTGACTTTC	CASSHRGGANVLTF
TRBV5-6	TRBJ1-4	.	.	TGTGCCAGCAGCTCGGGGGGCCCGGGCGAAAAACTGTTTTTT	CASSSGGPGEKLFF
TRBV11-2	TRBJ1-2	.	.	TGTGCCAGCAGCGCGGACAGCTTTAGCGGGGGCTACACCTTC	CASSADSFSGGYTF
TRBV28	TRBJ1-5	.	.	TGTGCCAGCACCCGGGGGGGCGGACACAATCAGCCCCAGCATTTT	CASTRGGGHNQPQHF
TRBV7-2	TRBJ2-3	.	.	TGTGCCAGCAGCTTAGGGCGGGCGAGCATGAATACGCAGTATTTT	CASSLGRASMNTQYF
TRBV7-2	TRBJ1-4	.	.	TGTGCCAGCACCGAAGGCGCAATAGGGGCTTTGGAAAAACTGTTTTTT	CASTEGAIGALEKLFF
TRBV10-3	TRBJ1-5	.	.	TGTGCCATCAGAGCCCAGGGGAATCAGCCCCAGCATTTT	CAIRAQGNQPQHF
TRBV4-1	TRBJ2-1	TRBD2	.	TGCGCCAGCAGCCAGCCGACTAGCGGGGCCGATAATGAGCAGTTCTTC	CASSQPTSGADNEQFF
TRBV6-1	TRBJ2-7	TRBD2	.	TGTGCCAGCAGTGTTCCGGGACTAGCGGGAGGGTCCTACGAGCAGTACTTC	CASSVPGLAGGSYEQYF
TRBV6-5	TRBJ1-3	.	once	TGTGCCAGCAAGTTGGAGTGGAGCTCTGGAAACACCATATATTTT	CASKLEWSSGNTIYF
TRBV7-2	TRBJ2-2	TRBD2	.	TGTGCCAGCAGCCCCGAAGCGGGGCGGGCCGGGGAGCTGTTTTTT	CASSPEAGRAGELFF
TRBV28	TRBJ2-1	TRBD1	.	TGTGCCAGCAGTATCGGACAGGGTACAAATGAGCAGTTCTTC	CASSIGQGTNEQFF
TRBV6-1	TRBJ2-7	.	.	TGTGCCAGCAGTGAATGGGGGCGGGGTTCCTACGAGCAGTACTTC	CASSEWGRGSYEQYF
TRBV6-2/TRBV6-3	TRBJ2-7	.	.	TGTGCCAGCAGTTACAGGGTCGGAACCTACGAGCAGTACTTC	CASSYRVGTYEQYF
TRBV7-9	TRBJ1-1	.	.	TGTGCCAGCAGCTTAACAATGACAGCGAACACTGAAGCTTTCTTT	CASSLTMTANTEAFF